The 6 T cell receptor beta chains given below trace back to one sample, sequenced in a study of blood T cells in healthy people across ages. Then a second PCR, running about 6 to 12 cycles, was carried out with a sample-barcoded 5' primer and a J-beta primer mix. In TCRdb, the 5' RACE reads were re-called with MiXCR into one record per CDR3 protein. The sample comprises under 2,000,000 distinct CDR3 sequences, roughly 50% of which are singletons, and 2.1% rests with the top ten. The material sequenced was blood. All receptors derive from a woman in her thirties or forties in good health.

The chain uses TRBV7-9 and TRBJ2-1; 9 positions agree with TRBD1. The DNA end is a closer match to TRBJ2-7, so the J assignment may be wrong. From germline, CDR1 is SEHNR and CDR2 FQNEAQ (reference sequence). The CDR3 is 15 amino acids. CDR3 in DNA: TGTGCCAGCAGCTGTCAACAGGGGGCCACCTACGAGCAGTACTTC. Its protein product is CASSCQQGATYEQYF.

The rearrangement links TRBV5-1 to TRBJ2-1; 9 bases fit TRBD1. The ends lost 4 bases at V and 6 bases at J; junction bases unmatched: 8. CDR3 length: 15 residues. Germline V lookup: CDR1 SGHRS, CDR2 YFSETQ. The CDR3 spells CASSITGGAGNEQFF. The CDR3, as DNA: TGCGCCAGCAGCATAACAGGGGGCGCGGGCAATGAGCAGTTCTTC.

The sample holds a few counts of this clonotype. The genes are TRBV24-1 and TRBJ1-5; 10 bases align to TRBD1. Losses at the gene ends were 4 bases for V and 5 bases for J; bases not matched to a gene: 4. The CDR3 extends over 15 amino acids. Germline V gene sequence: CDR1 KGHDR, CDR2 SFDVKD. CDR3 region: CATSDPGQGDQPQHF. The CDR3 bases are TGTGCCACCAGTGACCCCGGACAGGGGGATCAGCCCCAGCATTTT.

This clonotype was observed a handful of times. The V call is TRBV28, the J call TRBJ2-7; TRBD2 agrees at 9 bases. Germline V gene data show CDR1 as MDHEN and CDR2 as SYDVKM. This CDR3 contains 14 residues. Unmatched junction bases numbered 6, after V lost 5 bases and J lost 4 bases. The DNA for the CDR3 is TGTGCCAGCAGTCCCGGGACTAGCTTTTACGAGCAGTACTTC. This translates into CASSPGTSFYEQYF.

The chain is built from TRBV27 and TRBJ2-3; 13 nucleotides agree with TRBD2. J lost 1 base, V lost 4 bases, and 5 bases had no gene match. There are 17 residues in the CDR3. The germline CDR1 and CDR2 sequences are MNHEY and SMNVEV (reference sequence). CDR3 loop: CASSYGLAGAGTDTQYF. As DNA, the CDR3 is TGTGCCAGCAGTTACGGACTAGCGGGGGCGGGCACAGATACGCAGTATTTT.

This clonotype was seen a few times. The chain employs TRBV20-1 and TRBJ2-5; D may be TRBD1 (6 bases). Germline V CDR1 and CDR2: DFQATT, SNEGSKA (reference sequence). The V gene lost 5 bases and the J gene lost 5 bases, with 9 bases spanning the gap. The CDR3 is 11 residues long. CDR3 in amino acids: CSALDSETQYF. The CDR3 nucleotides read TGCAGTGCTTTGGACAGTGAGACCCAGTACTTC.